This T cell receptor beta chain was obtained from a study of T cells in Graves' hyperthyroidism and ophthalmopathy. Across the study: Peripheral blood was secured at the point of initial diagnosis, before any treatment.

Patients having uncontrolled infection, another autoimmune disease, pregnancy or lactation were not included. This clonotype occurred many times. The antigen is undetermined. Germline trimming cut 7 bases from V and 2 bases from J; bases unmatched to any gene: 11. Germline V lookup: CDR1 SQVTM, CDR2 ANQGSEA. The CDR3 has 15 amino acids. Amplified TCR beta CDR3 regions derived from RNA transcripts. The HTBI set primed first-round TCR CDR3 RT-PCR. Via MiXCR, TCRdb re-called the multiplex PCR reads, giving one row per CDR3 protein. Here the sample spans about 350,000 distinct CDR3 sequences, approximately 14% being singletons. General study points: The authors' 13 V-J model separated ophthalmopathy from stable hyperthyroidism. The model identified upcoming ophthalmopathy a median approximately 6.5 months ahead of onset.

V and J are TRBV29-1 and TRBJ2-7, with 10 bases identical to TRBD2. Sample: blood. The clonotype comes from a woman aged 60-70 years with Graves' ophthalmopathy. CDR3 nucleotides: TGCAGCGCGGCCAGCGGACTAGCGGCTACCTACGAGCAGTACTTC. This codes for CSAASGLAATYEQYF.